Sequencing of this T cell receptor beta chain was carried out in a study of blood T cell repertoires in COVID-19. Looking at the study overall: Whether acute or convalescent, the COVID-19 samples came from the United States, Italy and Spain. The analysed material was cDNA or gDNA that came from T cells, B-cell-depleted T cells, or PBMCs.

There are 15 residues in the CDR3. V lost 6 bases to trimming and J lost 1 base, with 15 bases between them. Germline CDR1 reads SGHRS; CDR2 reads YFSETQ. As handled by the study authors: Estimation of nucleated cell counts relied on the amplification of reference gene primers. Sequencing used immunoSEQ multiplex PCR; TCRdb keeps in-frame clones, though not all of them. The DNA was the basis for D and trimming; V, J and clone size are from that table. This sample has 150,000 or so clones; less than 90% occur once, and the top ten carry under 7%. Those who participated ranged in age from roughly 18 to 90 years and resided in about two dozen US areas.

This clonotype originated in a woman in her forties or fifties who had been exposed to COVID-19. The sequenced sample consisted of PBMCs or T cells enriched from blood (not recorded which). The chain employs TRBV5-1 and TRBJ2-3; D is uncertain. CDR3 sequence: CASTTATMRTDTQYF. CDR3 DNA: TGCGCCAGCACTACGGCAACTATGCGCACAGATACGCAGTATTTT.